This T cell receptor (beta chain) comes out of a study of human T cells and chemical hapten exposure. Study-level findings and limits: After DPC sensitization, TCRs above 1 in 1000 frequency showed no change.

TCRdb called the RACE reads again in MiXCR, with one record for every CDR3 protein. The data contain roughly 71,000 distinct CDR3 sequences, approximately 6.5% of them seen just once; the ten biggest clones take up 3.4%. Details on this clonotype: Its antigen is unidentified.

CDR3 length: 14 amino acids. V was shortened by 4 bases and J by 4 bases, with 8 bases between the two germline ends. The germline V gene has CDR1 MDHEN and CDR2 SYDVKM. Time point described: healthy volunteer bleed at 6 weeks. Unfractionated whole blood yielded the extracted total RNA. Sequencing input: whole blood. The receptor's source is a female donor in good health. Some clones in this sample may be carry-over from other donors' samples. The chain uses TRBV28 and TRBJ2-6; D is unclear. The CDR3 nucleotides read TGTGCCAGCAGTTCCCCGACGGGGGCCAACGTCCTGACTTTC. This encodes CASSSPTGANVLTF.